This record concerns one TCR beta chain sequence. This sample was included in a study of early T cells in non-severe SARS-CoV-2 infection. Trimming stripped 4 bases from V and 5 bases from J, with 14 bases between. This CDR3 region has 14 residues. The TCR library protocol attached unique molecular identifiers to the individual cDNA molecules. TCRdb itself ran the 5' RACE reads through MiXCR, one entry per CDR3 protein. The table lists 20,000 to 25,000 distinct CDR3 sequences, over 4% of them singletons. This chain uses TRBV12-3 or TRBV12-4 with TRBJ2-5, with D perhaps matching TRBD2 (6 bases). Sequencing was performed on whole blood. This clonotype originated in an adult who was a healthcare worker with PCR-confirmed SARS-CoV-2 infection or an uninfected control (not recorded which). CDR3 DNA: TGTGCCAGCAGTTCGCTATCCGGGGGTGAGACCCAGTACTTC. This translates into CASSSLSGGETQYF.